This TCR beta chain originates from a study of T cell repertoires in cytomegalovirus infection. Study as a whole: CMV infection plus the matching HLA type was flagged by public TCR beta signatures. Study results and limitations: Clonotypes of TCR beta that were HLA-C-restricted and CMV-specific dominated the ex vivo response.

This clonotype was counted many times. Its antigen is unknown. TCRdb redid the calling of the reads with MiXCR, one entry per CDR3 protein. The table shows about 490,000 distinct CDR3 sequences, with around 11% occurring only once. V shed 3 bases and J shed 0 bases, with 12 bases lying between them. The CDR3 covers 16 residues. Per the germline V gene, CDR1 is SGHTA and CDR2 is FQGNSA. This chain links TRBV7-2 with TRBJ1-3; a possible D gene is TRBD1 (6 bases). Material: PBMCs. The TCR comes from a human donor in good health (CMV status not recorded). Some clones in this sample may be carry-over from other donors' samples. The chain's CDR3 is CASSFSGDFSGNTIYF. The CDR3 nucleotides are TGTGCCAGCAGCTTTTCAGGGGACTTCTCTGGAAACACCATATATTTT. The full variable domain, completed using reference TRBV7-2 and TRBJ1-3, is GAGVSQSPSNKVTEKGKDVELRCDPISGHTALYWYRQSLGQGLEFLIYFQGNSAPDKSGLPSDRFSAERTGGSVSTLTIQRTQQEDSAVYLCASSFSGDFSGNTIYFGEGSWLTVV.